What follows are 2 T cell receptor beta chains derived from one specimen sequenced in a study of control samples from healthy donors and cancer patients. Clones were read by immunoSEQ multiplex PCR, and TCRdb kept only the in-frame ones, dropping some. Of approximately 160,000 clones in the sample, more than 85% were seen once. The sample was blood. These receptors were obtained from a woman between 40 and 55 years old in good health.

The CDR3 region has the DNA TGTGCCAGTAGCCAGGGAAGCTACAATGAGCAGTTCTTC. This codes for CASSQGSYNEQFF. The chain combines TRBV19 with TRBJ2-1, with D possibly TRBD1 on 5 matching bases. Germline CDR1 LNHDA, CDR2 SQIVND (reference sequence). The V end lost 6 bases, the J end lost 3 bases, and 9 bases lay between the germline ends. CDR3 size: 13 residues. Using reference TRBV19 and TRBJ2-1 for the parts outside the CDR3, the full variable domain is DGGITQSPKYLFRKEGQNVTLSCEQNLNHDAMYWYRQDPGQGLRLIYYSQIVNDFQKGDIAEGYSVSREKKESFPLTVTSAQKNPTAFYLCASSQGSYNEQFFGPGTRLTVL.

This clone was seen only once. This chain joins TRBV5-4 and TRBJ2-2, with a tentative D call TRBD2 (6 bases). Germline values: CDR1 SGHNT, CDR2 YYREEE (reference sequence). CDR3 length equals 15 residues. Trimming took off 5 bases at V and 0 bases at J, with 11 bases between the two ends. As DNA, the CDR3 is TGTGCCAGCAGTTCTCCTAGCGCGAACACCGGGGAGCTGTTTTTT. Amino acid sequence: CASSSPSANTGELFF.